Below, 23 T cell receptor beta chains from the same sample are listed, as sequenced in a study of T cell repertoires in cytomegalovirus infection. One entry per CDR3 protein, called by TCRdb with MiXCR from the reads. The sample holds approximately 250,000 distinct CDR3 sequences, more than 9% seen once. The sequencing sample was made of PBMCs. The source is a human donor in good health (CMV status not recorded). Some clones in this sample may be carry-over from other donors' samples.

This clonotype was detected many times. V and J are TRBV28 and TRBJ2-3; 14 nucleotides agree with TRBD2. V was clipped by 6 bases and J by 4 bases; unmatched bases: 12. The CDR3 runs to 18 residues. Germline V gives CDR1 MDHEN, CDR2 SYDVKM. The DNA for the CDR3 is TGTGCCAGCAGAGGCCTGCGGAGACTAGCGGGAGGGCCAGATACGCAGTATTTT. Translation gives CASRGLRRLAGGPDTQYF.

This clonotype occurred many times. The chain uses TRBV7-2 and TRBJ2-6; D possibly corresponds to TRBD1 (6 bases). The CDR3 sequence is 16 residues long. V was clipped by 6 bases and J by 3 bases, with 15 bases between them. Germline loops: CDR1 SGHTA, CDR2 FQGNSA. CDR3 residues: CASSSQGQFGANVLTF. The CDR3 DNA sequence: TGTGCCAGCAGTTCCCAGGGGCAGTTTGGGGCCAACGTCCTGACTTTC.

This clonotype came up many times. J is TRBJ2-2 and V is TRBV19; D not certain. CDR1 is LNHDA, CDR2 SQIVND, per germline (reference sequence). Trimming removed 6 bases at V and 1 base at J, with 6 bases between. The CDR3 runs 13 residues. The CDR3 DNA reads TGTGCCAGTAGAATTCTGAACACCGGGGAGCTGTTTTTT. Its protein is CASRILNTGELFF.

In this sample, this clonotype turned up many times. The rearrangement uses TRBV4-3 and TRBJ2-3; 7 positions agree with TRBD2. Germline V gene sequence: CDR1 LGHNA, CDR2 YSLEER. Losses at the gene ends were 4 bases for V and 0 bases for J; bases not matched to a gene: 10. The CDR3 totals 17 residues. In DNA form, the CDR3 reads TGCGCCAGCAGCCCCGCGGGGGACGTCCTTAGCACAGATACGCAGTATTTT. Protein product: CASSPAGDVLSTDTQYF.

Comment on this clonotype: A read error is possible here, since a much larger clone lies one base away. The V call is TRBV20-1, the J call TRBJ2-5, with D tentatively TRBD2 (5 bases). Looked up from germline, CDR1 is DFQATT and CDR2 is SNEGSKA (reference sequence). The CDR3 sequence is 14 residues long. CDR3 protein: CSTRVGQSVETQYF. The CDR3 nucleotides read TGCAGTACTAGAGTGGGCCAGAGTGTCGAGACCCAGTACTTC.

This clonotype showed up many times. This chain links TRBV7-2 with TRBJ1-2; unclear D gene. V was cut by 1 base and J by 0 bases, with 6 bases left in between. CDR3 length equals 14 residues. From germline, CDR1 is SGHTA and CDR2 FQGNSA. This CDR3 reads CASSLETSNYGYTF. CDR3 nucleotides: TGTGCCAGCAGCTTAGAAACTTCTAACTATGGCTACACCTTC.

The sample holds a few counts of this clonotype. The chain uses TRBV30 and TRBJ1-5; 8 positions match TRBD1. The CDR3 consists of 13 residues. Losses at the gene ends were 2 bases for V and 5 bases for J; bases not matched to a gene: 2. CDR1 is GTSNPN, CDR2 SVGIG, per germline (reference sequence). The chain's CDR3 is CAWSQGADQPQHF. CDR3 nucleotides: TGTGCCTGGAGTCAGGGGGCGGATCAGCCCCAGCATTTT.

This clonotype has ten or more counts. The chain recombines TRBV28 with TRBJ1-4; 8 bases agree with TRBD1. The germline CDR1 and CDR2 sequences are MDHEN and SYDVKM. This CDR3 is 15 amino acids long. The J segment lost 6 bases and the V segment lost 7 bases, leaving 10 bases of the junction unmatched. CDR3 in amino acids: CASKPQGAEDEKLFF. CDR3 coding DNA: TGTGCCAGCAAGCCCCAGGGGGCGGAGGATGAAAAACTGTTTTTT.

This chain links TRBV20-1 with TRBJ1-3; D remains unclear. CDR3 length: 15 residues. The V and J ends lost 0 bases and 0 bases respectively, with 9 bases between them. Germline CDR1 DFQATT, CDR2 SNEGSKA (reference sequence). The CDR3 here is CSARDPSSSGNTIYF. CDR3 DNA: TGCAGTGCTAGAGATCCTAGCAGCTCTGGAAACACCATATATTTT.

This clonotype was seen at least ten times. The gene calls are TRBV11-2 and TRBJ2-1, with TRBD2 identical over 8 bases. The CDR3 extends over 12 amino acids. CDR1 SGHAT and CDR2 FQNNGV come from the germline V gene. CDR3 residues: CSSGGHVDEQFF. DNA for the CDR3: TGTTCGAGCGGGGGCCATGTCGATGAGCAGTTCTTC.

This clonotype was detected only a few times. The V and J genes are TRBV5-4 and TRBJ1-6, with a possible D match to TRBD1 (5 bases). CDR1 and CDR2 from the germline V gene are SGHNT and YYREEE (reference sequence). This CDR3 contains 16 residues. V lost 4 bases to trimming and J lost 11 bases, with 22 bases between them. The CDR3 DNA is TGTGCCAGCAGCCTCCAGCCCGACCCAGGGACCGCACCCCTCCACTTT. It translates to CASSLQPDPGTAPLHF.

This clonotype turned up a few times. The J gene is TRBJ1-5, the V gene TRBV28, with TRBD1 identical over 10 bases. CDR3 size: 15 residues. CDR1 is MDHEN, CDR2 SYDVKM, per germline. V was pared by 6 bases and J by 5 bases, with 7 bases of the junction left unmatched. The CDR3 DNA follows: TGTGCCAGCAGCTACGACAGGGGGCGAGATCAGCCCCAGCATTTT. Its translation is CASSYDRGRDQPQHF.

The table lists this clonotype with many counts. The CDR3 region is CASPTGSGRFTDTQYF. CDR3 nucleotides: TGTGCCAGCCCAACAGGTAGCGGGAGGTTCACAGATACGCAGTATTTT. The chain combines TRBV7-9 with TRBJ2-3; 10 bases fit TRBD2. This CDR3 spans 16 amino acids. The germline CDR1 and CDR2 sequences are SEHNR and FQNEAQ (reference sequence). V shed 8 bases and J 2 bases; nucleotides not matched to a gene: 10.

The table lists this clonotype with many counts. The chain carries TRBV7-2 and TRBJ2-1; TRBD2 aligns across 8 bases. This CDR3 region has 15 residues. Germline V gives CDR1 SGHTA, CDR2 FQGNSA. With 5 bases clipped from V and 4 bases from J, the junction kept 7 bases outside the gene matches. The CDR3 region has the DNA TGTGCCAGCAGCCGCCCGGGAGGGGTGTACAATGAGCAGTTCTTC. This gives the protein CASSRPGGVYNEQFF.

This clonotype has only a few counts. CDR3 amino acids: CATSDSFDEQFF. Here the CDR3 DNA reads TGTGCCACCAGTGATTCGTTCGATGAGCAGTTCTTC. V is TRBV24-1 and J is TRBJ2-1; D remains ambiguous. V was trimmed by 2 bases and J by 8 bases, leaving 6 bases between them. This CDR3 comprises 12 residues. Germline CDR1 is KGHDR and CDR2 is SFDVKD.

At least ten counts were recorded for this clonotype. The CDR3 loop is CASTKGDSGVEQFF. CDR3 bases: TGTGCCAGCACCAAGGGGGACTCAGGCGTTGAGCAGTTCTTC. The chain is built from TRBV6-2 or TRBV6-3 and TRBJ2-1; the D gene could be TRBD1 or TRBD2 (6 bases each). V was clipped by 7 bases and J by 9 bases, with 19 bases between them. Germline CDR1 reads MNHEY; CDR2 reads SVGEGT. This CDR3 spans 14 amino acids.

This clonotype was recorded a few times. This chain uses TRBV19 with TRBJ2-3, with D possibly being TRBD1 (6 bases). There are 14 residues in the CDR3. Germline V gene sequence: CDR1 LNHDA, CDR2 SQIVND (reference sequence). Trimming shortened V by 4 bases and J by 5 bases, and 13 bases separated the two germline ends. The DNA for the CDR3 is TGTGCCAGTAGTACGGACAGTGGGGGAGATACGCAGTATTTT. Translation gives CASSTDSGGDTQYF.

This clonotype was seen ten or more times. The chain has TRBV7-2 and TRBJ2-5; D is possibly TRBD2 (5 bases). The CDR3 runs to 14 residues. Germline V lookup: CDR1 SGHTA, CDR2 FQGNSA. V was cut by 5 bases and J by 5 bases, with 15 bases left in between. The CDR3 DNA sequence: TGTGCCAGCAGCCAGAGGGCGGGCCGCGAGACCCAGTACTTC. Translating gives CASSQRAGRETQYF.

This chain links TRBV5-4 with TRBJ2-1, with D possibly being TRBD1 or TRBD2 (5 bases each). Deletions cut 0 bases from V and 10 bases from J, with 8 bases between. This CDR3 is built from 12 residues. Germline lookup yields CDR1 SGHNT and CDR2 YYREEE (reference sequence). The CDR3: CASSLGGEEQFF. CDR3 nucleotides: TGTGCCAGCAGCTTGGGAGGGGAGGAGCAGTTCTTC.

This clonotype was seen at least ten times. The V call is TRBV11-2, the J call TRBJ2-7; no clear D gene. CDR3 length equals 12 residues. Germline V gives CDR1 SGHAT, CDR2 FQNNGV. Trimming removed 5 bases from V and 5 bases from J, with 10 bases in between. CDR3 nucleotide sequence: TGTGCCAGCAGCCTGACTCGGAACGAGCAGTACTTC. Residues: CASSLTRNEQYF.

This clonotype came up many times. The chain couples TRBV7-2 to TRBJ2-2; D remains unclear. V was cut by 1 base and J by 0 bases, with 6 bases left in between. The CDR3 runs 15 residues. Per the germline V gene, CDR1 is SGHTA and CDR2 is FQGNSA. As DNA, the CDR3 is TGTGCCAGCAGCTTAGTAGGGCCGAACACCGGGGAGCTGTTTTTT. As protein: CASSLVGPNTGELFF.

The rearrangement links TRBV5-4 to TRBJ2-2, with TRBD2 matching over 8 bases. The CDR3 extends over 15 amino acids. V dropped 2 bases and J dropped 6; count of bases not matched to a gene: 6. Germline CDR1 SGHNT, CDR2 YYREEE (reference sequence). CDR3 DNA sequence: TGTGCCAGCAGCTTCCAGCGGGGGTTAGCCGGGGAGCTGTTTTTT. Translation gives CASSFQRGLAGELFF.

This clonotype was counted only a few times. The genes are TRBV29-1 and TRBJ2-7; 8 bases line up with TRBD1. The V gene end was trimmed by 6 bases and the J gene end by 2 bases; junction bases not matched to a gene: 6. Germline CDR1 SQVTM, CDR2 ANQGSEA. The CDR3 has 13 amino acids. CDR3 protein: CSVNGQGTYEQYF. The CDR3 DNA reads TGCAGCGTCAACGGACAGGGAACCTACGAGCAGTACTTC.